Below are 19 T cell receptor beta chains sequenced from a single sample in a study of OX40 agonist ivuxolimab in advanced cancers. Data came from immunoSEQ multiplex PCR; TCRdb stores just in-frame clones and leaves some out. The table shows approximately 13,000 clones, with 65% to 70% occurring only once. Sequenced material: CD4+ or CD8+ T cells sorted from blood, taken in a trial of the OX40 agonist ivuxolimab. These receptors originate from an adult with an advanced solid tumor such as melanoma, head and neck, liver or kidney cancer.

V is TRBV30 and J is TRBJ2-2; TRBD1 might be the D (5 bases). The CDR3 covers 11 residues. In germline, CDR1 is GTSNPN, CDR2 SVGIG (reference sequence). V was trimmed by 1 base and J by 9 bases, leaving 6 bases between them. This CDR3 reads CAWSAGRELFF. In DNA, the CDR3 is TGTGCCTGGAGTGCAGGGCGGGAGCTGTTTTTT.

This clone has at least ten counts. The genes are TRBV7-5 and TRBJ2-1; TRBD2, the D gene given by the table, was not confirmed from the DNA. TRBV7-5 is recorded as a pseudogene. The CDR3 totals 14 residues. CDR3 coding DNA: TGTGCCAGTCGCGCTGGGAGCTCCTACAATGAGCAGTTCTTC. It codes for CASRAGSSYNEQFF.

Only one count was recorded for this clone. V and J are TRBV11-2 and TRBJ1-1; D is ambiguous. V was pared by 5 bases and J by 4 bases, with 8 bases between. The CDR3 runs 12 residues. Germline values: CDR1 SGHAT, CDR2 FQNNGV. Here the CDR3 DNA reads TGTGCCAGCAGCCCTAGTATCACTGAAGCTTTCTTT. Protein product: CASSPSITEAFF.

The gene calls are TRBV30 and TRBJ2-5; D may match TRBD1 or TRBD2 (6 bases each). The ends were cut back, 1 base at V and 5 bases at J, with 20 bases in the middle. This CDR3 has 16 amino acids. Germline V CDR1 and CDR2: GTSNPN, SVGIG (reference sequence). CDR3 bases: TGTGCCTGGAGTGGGGGGGAGATCGGGGGCCGGGAGACCCAGTACTTC. Translation: CAWSGGEIGGRETQYF. Using reference TRBV30 and TRBJ2-5 for the parts outside the CDR3, the full variable domain is SQTIHQWPATLVQPVGSPLSLECTVEGTSNPNLYWYRQAAGRGLQLLFYSVGIGQISSEVPQNLSASRPQDRQFILSSKKLLLSDSGFYLCAWSGGEIGGRETQYFGPGTRLLVL.

This clone was recorded a few times. The chain links TRBV21-1 to TRBJ1-4; the table's D gene call, TRBD1, was not cross checked with the DNA. TRBV21-1 is a pseudogene. The CDR3 totals 13 residues. In nucleotides, the CDR3 is TGTGCCAGGTATCAGGCAACTAATGAAAAACTGTTTTTT. Translating gives CARYQATNEKLFF.

This clone was seen a single time. This chain joins TRBV6-5 and TRBJ1-3, with D tentatively TRBD1 (5 bases). This CDR3 contains 14 residues. Deletions cut 5 bases from V and 0 bases from J, with 8 bases between. CDR1 and CDR2 from the germline V gene are MNHEY and SVGAGI. In nucleotides, the CDR3 is TGTGCCAGCAGTGCGACAGACTCTGGAAACACCATATATTTT. The encoded protein is CASSATDSGNTIYF.

V is TRBV30 and J is TRBJ2-5; 8 nucleotides line up with TRBD2. The CDR3 loop spans 13 amino acids. CDR1 is GTSNPN, CDR2 SVGIG, per germline (reference sequence). The ends lost 3 bases at V and 5 bases at J; junction bases unmatched: 5. The CDR3 nucleotides read TGTGCCTGGAGCGGGACGGGGGGGGAGACCCAGTACTTC. Translating it yields CAWSGTGGETQYF. The full variable domain, rest sourced from reference TRBV30 and TRBJ2-5, is SQTIHQWPATLVQPVGSPLSLECTVEGTSNPNLYWYRQAAGRGLQLLFYSVGIGQISSEVPQNLSASRPQDRQFILSSKKLLLSDSGFYLCAWSGTGGETQYFGPGTRLLVL.

This clone came up a few times. This chain connects TRBV11-1 to TRBJ2-1; TRBD2 might be the D (6 bases). This CDR3 region has 13 residues. Trimming cost V 4 bases and J 4 bases, with 8 bases left between them. CDR1 is SGHAT and CDR2 is FQDESV in the germline V gene (reference sequence). The CDR3 nucleotides read TGTGCCAGCAGCTCAAGCGGGTACAATGAGCAGTTCTTC. The encoded protein is CASSSSGYNEQFF.

CDR3 residues: CASSQEQRDLTGELFF. In nucleotides, the CDR3 is TGTGCCAGCAGCCAAGAACAGCGGGACCTCACCGGGGAGCTGTTTTTT. The rearrangement links TRBV14 to TRBJ2-2; 7 bases fit TRBD2. The CDR3 totals 16 residues. Looked up from germline, CDR1 is SGHDN and CDR2 is FVKESK. J gave up 4 bases and V 0 bases, and 5 bases lay outside the gene matches. The variable domain in full, completed from reference TRBV14 and TRBJ2-2, reads EAGVTQFPSHSVIEKGQTVTLRCDPISGHDNLYWYRRVMGKEIKFLLHFVKESKQDESGMPNNRFLAERTGGTYSTLKVQPAELEDSGVYFCASSQEQRDLTGELFFGEGSRLTVL.

This clone occurred a few times. The chain joins TRBV10-3 to TRBJ1-1, with 7 positions matching TRBD1. This CDR3 spans 13 amino acids. J gave up 4 bases and V 10 bases, and 9 bases lay outside the gene matches. Germline-derived CDR1 and CDR2 are ENHRY and SYGVKD. This CDR3 reads CASNRQGSTEAFF. The CDR3 DNA sequence: TGTGCCAGCAACCGACAGGGTAGCACTGAAGCTTTCTTT.

The chain uses TRBV19 and TRBJ2-1; TRBD2 aligns across 7 bases. The V gene's germline CDR1 is LNHDA and CDR2 SQIVND (reference sequence). Losses at the gene ends were 5 bases for V and 3 bases for J; bases not matched to a gene: 4. The CDR3 extends over 14 amino acids. CDR3 protein: CASSASGDYNEQFF. CDR3 nucleotides: TGTGCCAGTAGTGCCAGCGGGGACTACAATGAGCAGTTCTTC.

The rearrangement uses TRBV19 and TRBJ1-5, with D unclear. Germline loops: CDR1 LNHDA, CDR2 SQIVND (reference sequence). The CDR3 consists of 12 residues. The V end was cut by 4 bases, the J end by 4 bases, with 5 bases between. DNA of the CDR3: TGTGCCAGTAGTACGAGAAATCAGCCCCAGCATTTT. This codes for CASSTRNQPQHF.

The chain couples TRBV9 to TRBJ2-7; TRBD1 matches at 9 bases. The CDR3 has 16 amino acids. The germline CDR1 and CDR2 sequences are SGDLS and YYNGEE. V shed 4 bases and J 3 bases; nucleotides not matched to a gene: 11. This CDR3 is CASSTTPGTGFYEQYF. The CDR3 DNA reads as TGTGCCAGCAGCACGACCCCCGGGACAGGGTTCTACGAGCAGTACTTC.

Within the sample, this clone is medium-sized. The J gene is TRBJ2-3, the V gene TRBV2; 7 positions match TRBD1. Germline CDR1 is SNHLY and CDR2 is FYNNEI. CDR3 length: 15 amino acids. Trimming at V came to 4 bases and at J to 2 bases, leaving 6 bases not matched to a gene. CDR3 sequence (DNA): TGTGCCAGCAGTGCCGGGACAGCATCCACAGATACGCAGTATTTT. Amino acids: CASSAGTASTDTQYF.

This clone was detected only a few times. J is TRBJ2-7 and V is TRBV7-9, with D perhaps given as TRBD1 or TRBD2 (5 bases each). V lost 5 bases and J lost 1, with 15 bases in between. The CDR3 runs to 15 residues. Germline V gives CDR1 SEHNR, CDR2 FQNEAQ (reference sequence). CDR3 protein: CASSPGASESYEQYF. CDR3 nucleotide sequence: TGTGCCAGCAGCCCCGGGGCTAGTGAGTCCTACGAGCAGTACTTC.

The genes are TRBV11-2 and TRBJ1-1, with no clear D. The ends were cut back, 3 bases at V and 2 bases at J, with 10 bases in the middle. The germline V gene encodes CDR1 SGHAT and CDR2 FQNNGV. The CDR3 totals 14 residues. Here the CDR3 DNA reads TGTGCCAGCAGCTTTGGGGTGTTAAACACTGAAGCTTTCTTT. Its translation: CASSFGVLNTEAFF.

The chain combines TRBV6-6 with TRBJ1-1; unclear D gene. There are 11 residues in the CDR3. CDR1 is MNHNY and CDR2 is SVGAGI in the germline V gene (reference sequence). V lost 8 bases and J lost 4, with 8 bases in between. The CDR3 DNA reads as TGTGCCAGCGGATTAGGCACTGAAGCTTTCTTT. Amino acids: CASGLGTEAFF.

The rearrangement uses TRBV11-2 and TRBJ2-7; 7 bases align to TRBD2. V gave up 5 bases and J gave up 0 bases; unmatched junction bases: 13. The CDR3 spans 17 residues. The germline CDR1 and CDR2 sequences are SGHAT and FQNNGV. In nucleotides, the CDR3 is TGTGCCAGCAGCCTAGGGACGGGGGGTAGGAGCTCCTACGAGCAGTACTTC. Translated: CASSLGTGGRSSYEQYF.

This clone was picked up a small number of times. The chain has TRBV6-1 and TRBJ1-1, with no clear D. Germline V gene sequence: CDR1 MNHNS, CDR2 SASEGT. The CDR3 sequence is 12 residues long. Trimming left V 3 bases short and J 4 bases short, with 6 bases between. CDR3 nucleotides: TGTGCCAGCAGTGAGGATCCCACTGAAGCTTTCTTT. Translating gives CASSEDPTEAFF.